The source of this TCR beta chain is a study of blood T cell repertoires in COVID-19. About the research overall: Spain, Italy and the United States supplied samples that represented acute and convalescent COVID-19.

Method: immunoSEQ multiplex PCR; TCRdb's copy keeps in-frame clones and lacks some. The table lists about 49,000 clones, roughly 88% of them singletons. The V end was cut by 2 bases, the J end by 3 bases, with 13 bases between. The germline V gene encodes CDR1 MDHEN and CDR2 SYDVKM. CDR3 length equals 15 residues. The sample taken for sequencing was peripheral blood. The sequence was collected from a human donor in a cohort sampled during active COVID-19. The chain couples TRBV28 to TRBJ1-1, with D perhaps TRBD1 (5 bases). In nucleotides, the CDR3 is TGTGCCAGCAGTTTAGCCAACTGGGGGGACACTGAAGCTTTCTTT. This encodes CASSLANWGDTEAFF. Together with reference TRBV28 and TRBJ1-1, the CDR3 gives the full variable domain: DVKVTQSSRYLVKRTGEKVFLECVQDMDHENMFWYRQDPGLGLRLIYFSYDVKMKEKGDIPEGYSVSREKKERFSLILESASTNQTSMYLCASSLANWGDTEAFFGQGTRLTVV.